This entry describes one T cell receptor beta chain. This specimen comes from a study of T-cell memory formation after mild COVID-19. The wider study: TCR clusters were mostly confined to one donor each.

TCRdb independently ran MiXCR on the 5' RACE reads; one entry per CDR3 protein. The table includes 580,000 or so distinct CDR3 sequences, 17% detected once. Per germline, CDR1 LGHNA and CDR2 YNFKEQ. The length of the CDR3 is 15 residues. Trimming shortened V by 5 bases and J by 6 bases, and 16 bases separated the two germline ends. The chain links TRBV4-2 to TRBJ1-4, with D hard to call. Sequencing was carried out using PBMCs or a T cell subset sorted from them (not recorded which). This clonotype was sampled from an adult woman who had mild COVID-19 (a few samples of this study predate the infection). Cell type and time point are not known. CDR3 DNA: TGTGCCAGCAGCTCTGGGCCGGGTACTTATGAAAAACTGTTTTTT. Translation: CASSSGPGTYEKLFF.